Following are 29 T cell receptor beta chains from one sample sequenced in a study of metastatic and nonmetastatic thyroid tumors. Each patient went into thyroid surgery without having received any treatment. With MiXCR, TCRdb reprocessed the PCR reads. The sample contains more than 10,000 clones, around 20% of which appear only once. The sequenced material came from adjacent normal tissue. These receptors all come from a female donor with papillary thyroid cancer or a benign thyroid nodule (not recorded which). Some clones in this sample may be carry-over from other donors' samples.

The genes are TRBV19 and TRBJ1-2; D unclear. Trimming took off 4 bases at V and 9 bases at J, with 18 bases between the two ends. Germline CDR1 is LNHDA and CDR2 is SQIVND (reference sequence). This CDR3 has 14 residues. The DNA for the CDR3 is TGTGCCAGTAGTACCCGGTACAGAACCGATCGCTACACCTTC. Its protein is CASSTRYRTDRYTF.

Note on this clone: A much more abundant neighbour one base away suggests this may be a read error. Other DNA sequences in the same sample also yield this CDR3. The chain employs TRBV11-2 and TRBJ1-6, with TRBD1 identical over 7 bases. Germline loops: CDR1 SGHAT, CDR2 FQNNGV. The CDR3 is 18 amino acids. V was pared by 1 base and J by 9 bases, with 15 bases of the junction left unmatched. This CDR3 reads CASSLVTPETGRFSPLHF. The CDR3 DNA is TGTGCCAGCAGCTTAGTCACTCCTGAGACAGGGAGGTTTTCACCCCTCCACTTT.

This clone was found a few times. A read error is possible here, since a much larger clone lies one base away. The chain is built from TRBV4-2 and TRBJ2-5, with 7 bases that match TRBD2. J gave up 3 bases and V 3 bases, and 13 bases lay outside the gene matches. The germline V gene encodes CDR1 LGHNA and CDR2 YNFKEQ. CDR3 length: 17 amino acids. CDR3: CASSHPAASGGEETQYF. In DNA form, the CDR3 reads TGTGCCAGCAGCCATCCAGCGGCTAGCGGTGGGGAAGAGACCCAGTACTTC.

V gene TRBV11-2 combines with J gene TRBJ1-2; 8 positions match TRBD1. The CDR3 length is 15 residues. Germline values: CDR1 SGHAT, CDR2 FQNNGV. Losses at the gene ends were 6 bases for V and 3 bases for J; bases not matched to a gene: 9. Here the CDR3 DNA reads TGTGCCAGCAGTCAAACAGCGACAGGGGACTATGGCTACACCTTC. Amino acid sequence: CASSQTATGDYGYTF.

This clone was found once. The chain has TRBV19 and TRBJ2-7, with 8 bases lining up with TRBD1. With V trimmed by 7 bases and J by 0 bases, 14 bases remained unmatched. Germline lookup yields CDR1 LNHDA and CDR2 SQIVND (reference sequence). There are 17 residues in the CDR3. CDR3: CASTHPATGGSSYEQYV. For the CDR3, the DNA is TGTGCCAGTACCCACCCTGCCACAGGGGGTAGCTCCTACGAGCAGTACGTC.

This chain links TRBV10-3 with TRBJ2-3; no reliable D call. Germline CDR1 is ENHRY and CDR2 is SYGVKD. This CDR3 has 16 amino acids. V lost 4 bases and J lost 4, with 18 bases in between. The CDR3 nucleotides read TGTGCCATCAGTGCTTCGGGCGTGAGTGCCTCAGATACGCAGTATTTT. Protein sequence: CAISASGVSASDTQYF.

This clone ranks as medium-sized. This chain uses TRBV20-1 with TRBJ2-7, with a possible D match to TRBD2 (6 bases). Trimming stripped 3 bases from V and 4 bases from J, with 16 bases between. The CDR3 covers 14 residues. Germline CDR1 and CDR2: DFQATT and SNEGSKA (reference sequence). CDR3 DNA sequence: TGCAGTGCTAGGGGAGTGGCGGGGTCTTACGAGCAGTACTTC. Its protein product is CSARGVAGSYEQYF.

This clone has a count of ten or more. This sequence joins TRBV18 and TRBJ2-2; D perhaps matches TRBD2 (5 bases). The length of the CDR3 is 14 residues. Germline CDR1 reads KGHSH; CDR2 reads LQKENI. Deletions cut 5 bases from V and 6 bases from J, with 13 bases between. The chain's CDR3 is CASSSMTKPGELFF. CDR3 bases: TGTGCCAGCTCATCCATGACTAAGCCCGGGGAGCTGTTTTTT.

Details on this clone: Compared with germline, one end of the junction differs, possibly owing to a read error. This chain uses TRBV7-3 with TRBJ2-1; D is perhaps TRBD2 (5 bases). Germline V gene lookup returns CDR1 SGHTA and CDR2 FQGTGA. This CDR3 is 12 amino acids long. As DNA, the CDR3 is TGTGCCAGGAGCCTCGGGCTTAGGGAGCATTTCTTC. This gives the protein CARSLGLREHFF.

This clone was seen a handful of times. The chain uses TRBV19 and TRBJ1-6; D ambiguous. This CDR3 has 14 amino acids. Trimming took off 5 bases at V and 4 bases at J, with 9 bases between the two ends. Germline V gene data show CDR1 as LNHDA and CDR2 as SQIVND (reference sequence). The CDR3 loop is CASSLMGYNSPLHF. The CDR3 coding sequence is TGTGCCAGTAGTCTGATGGGGTATAATTCACCCCTCCACTTT.

The rearrangement uses TRBV9 and TRBJ2-3, with D hard to call. Germline CDR1 reads SGDLS; CDR2 reads YYNGEE. This CDR3 has 13 amino acids. V was cut by 0 bases and J by 2 bases, with 4 bases left in between. The CDR3 here is CASSVVPTDTQYF. The CDR3 DNA follows: TGTGCCAGCAGCGTAGTCCCCACAGATACGCAGTATTTT.

For this clone: Since the CDR3 does not end with the conserved phenylalanine or tryptophan, this likely comes from a read error. The DNA is omitted, as the CDR3 cannot be located on it reliably, and the CDR3 follows TCRdb's listing. This sequence joins TRBV28 and TRBJ2-7; the table's D call, TRBD1, was not checked against the DNA. Germline V gives CDR1 MDHEN, CDR2 SYDVKM. The CDR3 is 14 residues long, ends included. The CDR3 sequence is CASSLSFREGANYY.

In its sample, this clone was seen many times. The chain uses TRBV11-2 and TRBJ2-2; 9 bases line up with TRBD2. Germline assignment: CDR1 SGHAT and CDR2 FQNNGV. Trimming at V came to 2 bases and at J to 5 bases, leaving 6 bases not matched to a gene. This CDR3 region has 16 residues. The CDR3 region has the DNA TGTGCCAGCAGCTTAAATAGCGGGAGATCAACCGGGGAGCTGTTTTTT. Protein sequence: CASSLNSGRSTGELFF.

This clone was detected only a few times. V usage is TRBV6-1 and J usage is TRBJ2-5; 14 bases line up with TRBD2. V gave up 6 bases and J gave up 3 bases; unmatched junction bases: 9. The V gene's germline CDR1 is MNHNS and CDR2 SASEGT. The CDR3 is 17 amino acids. The CDR3 region has the DNA TGTGCCAGCAGAAGACTAGCGGGAGGGCCGGGGAAAGAGACCCAGTACTTC. This encodes CASRRLAGGPGKETQYF.

In this sample, this clone turned up a few times. The chain couples TRBV19 to TRBJ1-4, with D unresolved. The CDR3 sequence is 15 residues long. Trimming removed 3 bases at V and 0 bases at J, with 8 bases between. In germline, CDR1 is LNHDA, CDR2 SQIVND (reference sequence). The CDR3 loop reads CASSIGVATNEKLFF. DNA of the CDR3: TGTGCCAGTAGTATTGGGGTGGCAACTAATGAAAAACTGTTTTTT.

This clone was counted between two and nine times. A junction end diverges from the germline sequence, so it may reflect a read error. The chain carries TRBV2 and TRBJ2-3, with D uncertain. The CDR3 length is 13 residues. Germline V lookup: CDR1 SNHLY, CDR2 FYNNEI. DNA for the CDR3: TGTGCCAGCATCGTATACGAGGCAGATAAGCAGTATTTT. Translation: CASIVYEADKQYF. The whole variable domain, filled in from reference TRBV2 and TRBJ2-3, reads EPEVTQTPSHQVTQMGQEVILRCVPISNHLYFYWYRQILGQKVEFLVSFYNNEISEKSEIFDDQFSVERPDGSNFTLKIRSTKLEDSAMYFCASIVYEADKQYFGPGTRLTVL.

CDR3 sequence: CSARILPGIAGGVITSYEQYF. In DNA form, the CDR3 reads TGCAGTGCTAGAATTCTCCCAGGGATAGCGGGAGGGGTAATTACGTCCTACGAGCAGTACTTC. V gene TRBV20-1 combines with J gene TRBJ2-7; 11 bases fit TRBD2. Looked up from germline, CDR1 is DFQATT and CDR2 is SNEGSKA (reference sequence). The CDR3 is 21 residues long. V shed 2 bases, J shed 1 base, and the junction held 22 bases outside the gene matches.

This clone was counted ten times or more. Since a much larger clone is just one base distant, this may be a read error. V and J are TRBV3-1 and TRBJ1-1; 9 nucleotides agree with TRBD1. There are 13 residues in the CDR3. Per germline, CDR1 LGHDT and CDR2 YNNKEL (reference sequence). CDR3 in DNA: TGTGCCAGCAACCAAGGCGTAGGACAGGGGGCTTTCTTT. Protein: CASNQGVGQGAFF.

This clone was found a few times. The rearrangement links TRBV6-1 to TRBJ1-2; D remains unclear. Deletions cut 6 bases from V and 4 bases from J, with 12 bases between. Per germline, CDR1 MNHNS and CDR2 SASEGT. The CDR3 totals 13 residues. CDR3 coding DNA: TGTGCCAGCAGACTTGGCAACCTCTATGGCTACACCTTC. As protein: CASRLGNLYGYTF.

In the case of this clone: One junction end does not reproduce the germline sequence, and a read error may be involved. The CDR3 is CASRPSPGPIPLNGANILTF. For the CDR3, the DNA is TGCGCCAGCAGGCCGAGTCCGGGACCCATCCCTCTTAATGGGGCCAACATCCTGACTTTC. This rearrangement joins TRBV5-1 to TRBJ2-6; D could derive from TRBD1 or TRBD2 (5 bases each). Germline V gene data show CDR1 as SGHRS and CDR2 as YFSETQ. CDR3 length: 20 amino acids.

This clone was seen repeatedly, ten times or more. The junction shows a germline mismatch at one end, possibly a read error. V and J are TRBV14 and TRBJ2-7; weak D call: TRBD1 (6 bases). There are 15 residues in the CDR3. CDR1 and CDR2 (germline): SGHDN, FVKESK. The CDR3 coding sequence is TGTACCAGCAGCCAACCGGGACACGGCGTCTACGAGCAGTACTTC. It yields the protein CTSSQPGHGVYEQYF.

This clone is termed medium-sized (0.01 to 0.1%). The chain recombines TRBV28 with TRBJ2-7, with TRBD1 matching over 8 bases. Trimming took 6 bases from V and 5 from J; bases not matched to a gene: 18. The CDR3 is 17 amino acids. Germline assignment: CDR1 MDHEN and CDR2 SYDVKM. CDR3 sequence (DNA): TGTGCCAGCAGCCATGGCCCCCGGGACAGGCTAAGCGACGAGCAGTACTTC. It codes for CASSHGPRDRLSDEQYF.

This clone was detected only a few times. V gene TRBV6-5 combines with J gene TRBJ2-7; 15 bases are shared with TRBD2. Losses at the gene ends were 4 bases for V and 7 bases for J; bases not matched to a gene: 5. The germline V gene encodes CDR1 MNHEY and CDR2 SVGAGI. CDR3 length equals 15 residues. The CDR3 sequence is CASSSLGLAGGEQYF. CDR3 in DNA: TGTGCCAGCAGTTCCCTGGGACTAGCGGGAGGAGAGCAGTACTTC.

In regard to this clone: The final CDR3 position lacks the conserved phenylalanine or tryptophan, pointing to a likely read error. The J gene is TRBJ1-5, the V gene TRBV6-2 or TRBV6-3, with D tentatively TRBD1 (6 bases). Germline V gene data show CDR1 as MNHEY and CDR2 as SVGEGT. V was trimmed by 3 bases and J by 8 bases, leaving 14 bases between them. This CDR3 comprises 14 residues. CDR3 bases: TGTGCCAGCAGTTATGGGCAGGGGATTAAGCCCCAGCATGTG. This encodes CASSYGQGIKPQHV.

This clone qualifies as medium-sized. The V call is TRBV5-1, the J call TRBJ2-7; TRBD1 agrees at 7 bases. The CDR3 has 14 amino acids. Germline values: CDR1 SGHRS, CDR2 YFSETQ. Germline trimming cut 7 bases from V and 2 bases from J; bases unmatched to any gene: 9. The CDR3 here is CASYNEDRAYEQYF. The DNA of the CDR3 is TGCGCCAGCTACAACGAAGACAGGGCCTACGAGCAGTACTTC.

This clone has a count of ten or more. The same CDR3 can be traced to other DNA sequences in this sample. The CDR3 region has the DNA TGCGCCAGCAGCCCCCGGGTAGGGGGAGGGGAGACCCAGTACTTC. It yields the protein CASSPRVGGGETQYF. The chain combines TRBV5-1 with TRBJ2-5; weak D call: TRBD2 (7 bases). This CDR3 contains 15 residues. The germline V and J ends were trimmed by 4 bases and 5 bases, with 18 bases remaining between them. Germline CDR1 reads SGHRS; CDR2 reads YFSETQ. The full variable domain, rest sourced from reference TRBV5-1 and TRBJ2-5, is KAGVTQTPRYLIKTRGQQVTLSCSPISGHRSVSWYQQTPGQGLQFLFEYFSETQRNKGNFPGRFSGRQFSNSRSEMNVSTLELGDSALYLCASSPRVGGGETQYFGPGTRLLVL.

V gene TRBV11-3 combines with J gene TRBJ2-1; 15 positions agree with TRBD2. Looked up from germline, CDR1 is SGHNT and CDR2 is YENEEA. The J segment lost 8 bases and the V segment lost 1 base, leaving 12 bases of the junction unmatched. CDR3 size: 19 residues. The CDR3 coding sequence is TGTGCCAGCAGCTTAGGGTACCTAAGGACTAGCGGGAGGGGGGATGAGCAGTTCTTC. Encoded protein: CASSLGYLRTSGRGDEQFF. Using reference TRBV11-3 and TRBJ2-1 for the parts outside the CDR3, the full variable domain is EAGVVQSPRYKIIEKKQPVAFWCNPISGHNTLYWYLQNLGQGPELLIRYENEEAVDDSQLPKDRFSAERLKGVDSTLKIQPAELGDSAVYLCASSLGYLRTSGRGDEQFFGPGTRLTVL.

This chain joins TRBV7-9 and TRBJ2-7, with D tentatively TRBD2 (6 bases). Germline assignment: CDR1 SEHNR and CDR2 FQNEAQ (reference sequence). The germline V and J ends were trimmed by 0 bases and 5 bases, with 11 bases remaining between them. The CDR3 contains 14 residues. This CDR3 reads CASSLAGGVNEQYF. In DNA form, the CDR3 reads TGTGCCAGCAGCTTAGCGGGAGGCGTTAACGAGCAGTACTTC.

The chain uses TRBV7-9 and TRBJ2-2, with D maybe TRBD2 (6 bases). The V end lost 5 bases, the J end lost 6 bases, and 16 bases lay between the germline ends. Germline values: CDR1 SEHNR, CDR2 FQNEAQ (reference sequence). The CDR3 has 15 residues. As DNA, the CDR3 is TGTGCCAGCAGCCGTCTGATCGGGAGCGCCGGGGAGCTGTTTTTT. It is translated as CASSRLIGSAGELFF.